The 10 T cell receptor beta chains in this list originate from one sample, sequenced in a study of response to subunit inactivated influenza vaccine. TCRdb reprocessed the RT-PCR reads via MiXCR and lists one record per CDR3 protein. The sample lists 250,000 to 350,000 distinct CDR3 sequences, approximately 20% occurring once. Here the sequenced sample was PBMCs from blood, taken approximately 20 months after vaccination. The receptors were sampled from a man in his fifties or sixties who received an inactivated influenza vaccine.

The chain has TRBV5-1 and TRBJ1-2, with 7 bases fitting TRBD1. CDR1 and CDR2 (germline): SGHRS, YFSETQ. V gave up 3 bases and J gave up 2 bases; unmatched junction bases: 10. The CDR3 is 16 residues long. The CDR3 reads CASSSPWDSKNYGYTF. The CDR3 DNA reads TGCGCCAGCAGCTCGCCCTGGGACAGCAAAAACTATGGCTACACCTTC.

This clonotype came up a few times. The chain has TRBV30 and TRBJ2-7, with a tentative D call TRBD2 (6 bases). Per germline, CDR1 GTSNPN and CDR2 SVGIG (reference sequence). The CDR3 totals 14 residues. Trimming removed 3 bases at V and 0 bases at J, with 12 bases between. The CDR3 here is CAWRPGRSSYEQYF. CDR3 in DNA: TGTGCCTGGAGGCCCGGGAGAAGCTCCTACGAGCAGTACTTC. The full variable domain, its missing parts supplied by reference TRBV30 and TRBJ2-7, is SQTIHQWPATLVQPVGSPLSLECTVEGTSNPNLYWYRQAAGRGLQLLFYSVGIGQISSEVPQNLSASRPQDRQFILSSKKLLLSDSGFYLCAWRPGRSSYEQYFGPGTRLTVT.

This clonotype was found a few times. The chain couples TRBV27 to TRBJ2-2; D tentatively fits TRBD1 or TRBD2 (6 bases each). V dropped 7 bases and J dropped 6 bases, with 15 bases sitting between them. The CDR3 totals 14 residues. The germline CDR1 and CDR2 sequences are MNHEY and SMNVEV (reference sequence). The CDR3 reads CASNLVGGSGELFF. CDR3 coding DNA: TGTGCCAGCAACCTGGTGGGGGGCTCCGGGGAGCTGTTTTTT.

The gene calls are TRBV6-1 and TRBJ1-1; D unclear. The length of the CDR3 is 13 residues. The germline V and J ends were trimmed by 3 bases and 0 bases, with 5 bases remaining between them. Germline V lookup: CDR1 MNHNS, CDR2 SASEGT. The CDR3 nucleotides are TGTGCCAGCAGTGAGTCGGTGAACACTGAAGCTTTCTTT. Translated: CASSESVNTEAFF.

The chain joins TRBV4-1 to TRBJ1-1, with 8 positions matching TRBD1. Germline V CDR1 and CDR2: MGHRA, YSYEKL. This CDR3 has 16 amino acids. Trimming cost V 2 bases and J 6 bases; bases outside gene matches: 11. The CDR3 spells CASSQTSVPGQAEAFF. The CDR3 coding sequence is TGCGCCAGCAGCCAAACCAGCGTCCCGGGACAGGCTGAAGCTTTCTTT.

This clonotype showed up just a few times. This chain links TRBV6-2 or TRBV6-3 with TRBJ2-2, with D possibly matching TRBD2 (6 bases). Trimming pared 0 bases from V and 0 bases from J, leaving 14 bases between. Germline V CDR1 and CDR2: MNHEY, SVGEGT. This CDR3 spans 18 amino acids. DNA of the CDR3: TGTGCCAGCAGTTACTCGGGCCCGGGACTCTCGAACACCGGGGAGCTGTTTTTT. It codes for CASSYSGPGLSNTGELFF.

This clonotype was picked up many times. The chain couples TRBV4-1 to TRBJ2-5; 7 bases line up with TRBD1. The CDR3 consists of 17 residues. V was pared by 0 bases and J by 3 bases, with 10 bases of the junction left unmatched. Looked up from germline, CDR1 is MGHRA and CDR2 is YSYEKL. CDR3 DNA sequence: TGCGCCAGCAGCCAAGATGGGCCCACAGGGGCGGAAGAGACCCAGTACTTC. It codes for CASSQDGPTGAEETQYF.

This clonotype was recorded many times. J is TRBJ1-4 and V is TRBV29-1, with a tentative D call TRBD1 (5 bases). The CDR3 has 16 amino acids. The germline gives CDR1 SQVTM, CDR2 ANQGSEA. Deletions cut 4 bases from V and 3 bases from J, with 18 bases between. CDR3 DNA: TGCAGCGTTGGGGAGCTGAAAGGGGCGGCTAATGAAAAACTGTTTTTT. It is translated as CSVGELKGAANEKLFF. Full variable domain (outside the CDR3, taken from reference TRBV29-1 and TRBJ1-4): SAVISQKPSRDICQRGTSLTIQCQVDSQVTMMFWYRQQPGQSLTLIATANQGSEATYESGFVIDKFPISRPNLTFSTLTVSNMSPEDSSIYLCSVGELKGAANEKLFFGSGTQLSVL.

This clonotype was seen more than once but under ten times. The CDR3 region has the DNA TGTGCCAGCAGTGACTGGTCCGATACGCAGTATTTT. Protein: CASSDWSDTQYF. The rearrangement links TRBV2 to TRBJ2-3; D gene unclear. This CDR3 is built from 12 residues. V was shortened by 3 bases and J by 6 bases, with 7 bases between the two germline ends. Germline CDR1 and CDR2: SNHLY and FYNNEI.

The V call is TRBV5-5, the J call TRBJ1-6; D gene ambiguous. Trimming left V 3 bases short and J 10 bases short, with 14 bases between. Germline CDR1 reads SGHKS; CDR2 reads YYEKEE (reference sequence). The CDR3 is made up of 14 amino acids. The CDR3 loop is CASSSGSANSPLHF. The DNA for the CDR3 is TGTGCCAGCAGCTCCGGATCGGCGAACTCACCCCTCCACTTT.